These 20 T cell receptor beta chains share one sample of origin, sequenced in a study of tumor-infiltrating lymphocytes in oesophageal squamous cell carcinoma. TCRdb re-derived calls from the PCR reads in MiXCR, one entry per CDR3 protein. The sample holds about 10,000 distinct CDR3 sequences, 58% seen once. Sample: esophageal tumor tissue. These receptor sequences come from a female donor with esophageal squamous cell carcinoma.

There are a few counts of this clonotype. The V and J genes are TRBV7-6 and TRBJ2-4, with D unresolved. The DNA end favors TRBJ2-1, so the J call may be wrong. Germline-derived CDR1 and CDR2 are SGHVS and FNYEAQ. The CDR3 is 13 amino acids. The CDR3 nucleotides are TGTGCCAGCAGCTTAGCCGACGGGAATGAGCAGTTCTTC. It codes for CASSLADGNEQFF.

V is TRBV4-1 and J is TRBJ2-3; 8 bases are shared with TRBD2. Near its end, the DNA agrees better with TRBJ2-7, so the J call may be wrong. The CDR3 consists of 15 residues. Germline assignment: CDR1 MGHRA and CDR2 YSYEKL. The CDR3: CASSRGSGSAYEQYF. Written as DNA, the CDR3 is TGCGCCAGCAGCCGAGGGAGCGGGAGCGCCTACGAGCAGTACTTC.

This chain connects TRBV19 to TRBJ2-3; D perhaps matches TRBD2 (5 bases). The CDR3 covers 14 residues. Trimming took 6 bases from V and 14 from J, leaving 24 bases between them. Germline assignment: CDR1 LNHDA and CDR2 SQIVND (reference sequence). CDR3 protein: CASRRAFGSGELYF. The CDR3 bases are TGTGCCAGTAGGAGAGCTTTTGGTTCCGGGGAGCTGTATTTT.

The V gene is TRBV12-3 or TRBV12-4, the J gene TRBJ2-1; 10 nucleotides align to TRBD2. CDR3 size: 16 residues. Losses at the gene ends were 4 bases for V and 2 bases for J; bases not matched to a gene: 5. The CDR3 nucleotides are TGTGCCAGCAGTTCCCCAGCGGGAGGGACCTACAATGAGCAGTTCTTC. Encoded protein: CASSSPAGGTYNEQFF.

This clonotype was observed a few times. The gene calls are TRBV12-3 or TRBV12-4 and TRBJ2-6; the D gene is possibly TRBD1 (6 bases). The CDR3 is 13 residues long. V was cut by 9 bases and J by 4 bases, with 10 bases left in between. CDR3 coding DNA: TGTGCCAGTCAGGGGCCCGGGGCCAACGTCCTGACTTTC. It encodes CASQGPGANVLTF.

For the CDR3, the DNA is TGTGCCAGCAGCTCCCTCCTTAGGTCAGATACGCAGTATTTT. This translates into CASSSLLRSDTQYF. The rearrangement joins TRBV7-2 to TRBJ2-3; D remains unclear. This CDR3 region has 14 residues. Trimming took off 4 bases at V and 4 bases at J, with 12 bases between the two ends. The germline V gene encodes CDR1 SGHTA and CDR2 FQGNSA.

This clonotype was detected once. The chain is built from TRBV6-2 or TRBV6-3 and TRBJ2-5; TRBD2 aligns across 7 bases. Trimming took 2 bases from V and 3 from J; bases not matched to a gene: 6. Looked up from germline, CDR1 is MNHEY and CDR2 is SVGEGT. The CDR3 extends over 15 amino acids. The CDR3 DNA reads TGTGCCAGCAGTTACGGGAGGGCCAGGAAAGAGACCCAGTACTTC. Translating gives CASSYGRARKETQYF.

The chain carries TRBV7-3 and TRBJ1-1, with D maybe TRBD1 (6 bases). Germline assignment: CDR1 SGHTA and CDR2 FQGTGA. CDR3 length: 16 residues. Trimming removed 5 bases at V and 2 bases at J, with 18 bases between. CDR3 sequence (DNA): TGTGCCAGCAGCCCTGGGGCAGGGGTTAGCAACACTGAAGCTTTCTTT. Translated: CASSPGAGVSNTEAFF.

This clonotype was recorded at least ten times. Lacking the conserved final phenylalanine or tryptophan, this CDR3 likely reflects a read error. No DNA is shown, since the ends of the CDR3 on it are uncertain; the CDR3 is the one TCRdb lists. This chain links TRBV7-9 with TRBJ2-6; the table's D call of TRBD1 was not tested on the DNA. Per the germline V gene, CDR1 is SEHNR and CDR2 is FQNEAQ (reference sequence). The CDR3 is 17 residues long, counting both termini. This CDR3 reads CASSLLGTGPYEQYFGA.

This clonotype came up a few times. This rearrangement joins TRBV7-2 to TRBJ2-5; D not resolved. The DNA end is more similar to TRBJ2-7, so the J call may be wrong. Germline loops: CDR1 SGHTA, CDR2 FQGNSA. The CDR3 runs to 11 residues. CDR3 amino acids: CASSPGNEQYF. The CDR3 DNA is TGTGCCAGCAGCCCCGGCAACGAGCAGTACTTC.

V and J are TRBV6-1 and TRBJ2-3, with 14 bases aligning to TRBD2. Germline V gene sequence: CDR1 MNHNS, CDR2 SASEGT. The CDR3 consists of 18 residues. With V trimmed by 5 bases and J by 4 bases, 11 bases remained unmatched. The CDR3 loop reads CASSPGTSGRGPPDTQYF. CDR3 sequence (DNA): TGTGCCAGCAGTCCCGGGACTAGCGGGAGAGGTCCCCCAGATACGCAGTATTTT.

The chain recombines TRBV5-1 with TRBJ1-2; no reliable D call. The CDR3 extends over 9 amino acids. Germline values: CDR1 SGHRS, CDR2 YFSETQ. Trimming stripped 3 bases from V and 14 bases from J, with 8 bases between. CDR3 nucleotide sequence: TGCGCCAGCAGCTATTCAGCGACCTTC. It yields the protein CASSYSATF.

This clonotype was observed many times. The J gene is TRBJ2-7, the V gene TRBV27; weak D call: TRBD1 (5 bases). Trimming pared 1 base from V and 7 bases from J, leaving 11 bases between. This CDR3 region has 13 residues. CDR1 MNHEY and CDR2 SMNVEV come from the germline V gene (reference sequence). The CDR3 DNA is TGTGCCAGCAGTTTATTGGGTAAGGGGGAGCAGTACTTC. This gives the protein CASSLLGKGEQYF.

V gene TRBV5-1 combines with J gene TRBJ2-3; D not resolved. With the DNA end fitting TRBJ2-7 better, the J assignment may be wrong. Germline-derived CDR1 and CDR2 are SGHRS and YFSETQ. The CDR3 loop spans 14 amino acids. As DNA, the CDR3 is TGCGCCAGCAGCACCTCGAACTATCCCTACGAGCAGTACTTC. Protein: CASSTSNYPYEQYF.

This clonotype was detected once. V and J are TRBV24-1 and TRBJ2-3; D possibly corresponds to TRBD1 (6 bases). Near its end, the DNA agrees better with TRBJ2-1, so the J call may be wrong. In germline, CDR1 is KGHDR, CDR2 SFDVKD. The CDR3 has 14 amino acids. DNA for the CDR3: TGTGCCACCAGTGATTTATACAGGGATAATGAGCAGTTCTTC. It encodes CATSDLYRDNEQFF.

The chain combines TRBV7-3 with TRBJ2-4; D unclear. Germline V gene data show CDR1 as SGHTA and CDR2 as FQGTGA. Trimming shortened V by 5 bases and J by 1 base, and 12 bases separated the two germline ends. This CDR3 is 15 amino acids long. CDR3 loop: CASSKNGKAKNIQYF. The CDR3 nucleotides read TGTGCCAGCAGCAAAAACGGCAAGGCCAAAAACATTCAGTACTTC.

This clonotype was detected many times. V and J are TRBV4-1 and TRBJ2-5; D is unresolved. The V end was cut by 1 base, the J end by 2 bases, with 14 bases between. The CDR3 runs to 16 residues. CDR1 and CDR2 from the germline V gene are MGHRA and YSYEKL. The CDR3 nucleotides read TGCGCCAGCAGCCAAGCAGGTAGGAACAGACAAGAGACCCAGTACTTC. Encoded protein: CASSQAGRNRQETQYF.

By its share, this clonotype is medium-sized. The chain uses TRBV19 and TRBJ2-2, with TRBD2 identical over 12 bases. CDR3 length: 19 amino acids. With V trimmed by 1 base and J by 3 bases, 9 bases remained unmatched. Per the germline V gene, CDR1 is LNHDA and CDR2 is SQIVND (reference sequence). The CDR3: CASSIVASGRAGDTGELFF. For the CDR3, the DNA is TGTGCCAGTAGTATAGTGGCTAGCGGGAGGGCCGGGGACACCGGGGAGCTGTTTTTT. Together with reference TRBV19 and TRBJ2-2, the CDR3 gives the full variable domain: DGGITQSPKYLFRKEGQNVTLSCEQNLNHDAMYWYRQDPGQGLRLIYYSQIVNDFQKGDIAEGYSVSREKKESFPLTVTSAQKNPTAFYLCASSIVASGRAGDTGELFFGEGSRLTVL.

A word on this clonotype: Likely a read error: the CDR3 ends without its conserved phenylalanine or tryptophan. It is unclear where the CDR3 begins or ends on the DNA, so no DNA is shown, and the CDR3 is as TCRdb lists it. V gene TRBV11-2 combines with J gene TRBJ2-1; the tabulated D call, TRBD2, remains unverified against the DNA. The CDR3 totals 15 residues, both ends included. Germline CDR1 and CDR2: SGHAT and FQNNGV. The chain's CDR3 is CASSLDVRVGYTFGS.

This clonotype was seen repeatedly, ten times or more. The chain uses TRBV10-1 and TRBJ1-5; D gene ambiguous. Germline values: CDR1 WNHNN, CDR2 SYGVQD (reference sequence). Deletions cut 0 bases from V and 0 bases from J, with 3 bases between. This CDR3 is 14 amino acids long. CDR3 in DNA: TGCGCCAGCAGTGAGTCTGGTAGCAATCAGCCCCAGCATTTT. This gives the protein CASSESGSNQPQHF.